This T cell receptor (beta chain) was documented in a study of cytomegalovirus exposure and HLA in healthy donors. Study findings and constraints: The authors later found TCR association rates varying by HLA locus, with DRB1 most and HLA-C fewest. Both high specificity and high sensitivity reportedly marked the classifier's diagnosis of cytomegalovirus status. Data from an earlier analysis indicated that most TCR beta V segments were productive either about 87% or about 30% of the time. Most of the CMV-associated TCR beta chains (in a later analysis) appeared to be HLA-restricted.

On this clone itself: The antigen is not known.

PCR involved 60 Vbeta and 13 Jbeta primers. Libraries were prepared by immunoSEQ multiplex PCR; TCRdb keeps only in-frame clonotypes and omits some of them. The sample has about 150,000 clones, around 73% seen once; the top ten hold 5.4%. V lost 6 bases and J lost 0; bases outside the gene matches: 4. Germline CDR1 and CDR2: MNHEY and SMNVEV (reference sequence). The CDR3 consists of 15 residues. The chain carries TRBV27 and TRBJ2-2; TRBD1 aligns across 7 bases. Sample: PBMCs. This receptor was obtained from a woman aged 18-30 years in good health and CMV-seropositive. CDR3 DNA sequence: TGTGCCAGCAGACAAGGGACAGCGAACACCGGGGAGCTGTTTTTT. Protein: CASRQGTANTGELFF.